The source of this T cell receptor (beta chain) is a study of blood T cell repertoires in COVID-19 (TCRdb year 2020). Concerning the study at large: Samples from collaborators originated in the United States, Italy and Spain and spanned both the acute and convalescent phases of COVID-19. Samples were obtained from the ongoing ImmuneRACE study (first 160 participants) and from approximately 1,200 subjects provided by 6 global collaborators. Deeply sampled blood TCRbeta repertoires from subjects exposed to, actively infected with, or recovered from COVID-19 were included in the dataset. The sample metadata nearly always contained a de-identified subject ID, COVID-19 status, age in years and sex. The repertoires were released in a freely available public database meant as a resource for research on the immune response to SARS-CoV-2. The material from the prospective study consisted of cDNA or gDNA derived from T cells, B-cell-depleted T cells, or PBMCs. Where available, HLA class I and class II types were obtained from metadata supplied by the sample provider rather than from assay-based typing. The investigation overall reported the following: The amount of clinical and demographic metadata varied by source and participant and was provided uncurated.

TCRbeta CDR3 regions were amplified from genomic DNA by means of the immunoSEQ Assay, a bias-controlled multiplex PCR. As for the original processing: Within the assay, amplification of reference gene primers was used to estimate how many nucleated cells each sample contained. To quantify the absolute abundance of each unique TCRbeta CDR3 rearrangement, sequence reads were collapsed and filtered. For each sample, productive Simpson clonality was calculated as the square root of Simpson's diversity index over productive rearrangements. The clones in this table, taken by TCRdb from immuneACCESS, are in-frame only. Not every clone is retained; where verified, under half of the shortfall comes from an unresolved V gene, and the cause of the rest is unknown. V and J calls and clone size follow that table, whereas D and trimming were derived from the DNA. The sample data list roughly 500,000 clones, and roughly 89% of these were observed just once. The ten biggest clones cover approximately 0.9% of the sample.

One collaborating source in Seattle enrolled patients during active infection and followed them longitudinally through the course of disease. The collaborating institutions used their own protocols to collect whole blood in K2EDTA tubes. Collaborator samples were shipped for TCRbeta analysis as frozen whole blood, isolated PBMCs, or DNA extracted from either sample type. At the junction V is shortened by 5 bases and J by 7 bases; bases outside the gene matches: 4. Spanning cysteine to phenylalanine, the CDR3 consists of 12 amino acids. Only the CDR3 part of the read is kept: 36 bases, read in frame from the first base. CDR1 and CDR2 are read off the germline V gene as KGHSH and LQKENI. Concerning this clone: Its antigen is not yet known. The sample holds no much larger clone one base away, and base qualities are not on file.

This TCR derives from a young man with COVID-19, enrolled during active disease. Recombination connected TRBV18 to TRBJ1-2; 7 central nucleotides agree with TRBD1. Sequenced sample: peripheral blood. Read as DNA, the sequence is TGTGCCAGCTCAGAGGGGGCCGGTGGCTACACCTTC. Translated, this is CASSEGAGGYTF.